Below are 3 T cell receptor beta chains sequenced from a single sample in a study of T-cell memory formation after mild COVID-19. TCRdb re-called the 5' RACE reads through MiXCR, storing one row per CDR3 protein. This table holds some 200,000 distinct CDR3 sequences, about a fifth found once. The sequencing sample was made of PBMCs or a T cell subset sorted from them (not recorded which). The receptors were sampled from an adult woman who had mild COVID-19 (a few samples of this study predate the infection). Cell type and time point are not known.

J is TRBJ2-2 and V is TRBV7-9; 13 nucleotides align to TRBD2. Germline loops: CDR1 SEHNR, CDR2 FQNEAQ (reference sequence). Trimming removed 4 bases from V and 3 bases from J; junction bases left unmatched: 5. The CDR3 runs to 17 residues. The CDR3 DNA reads TGTGCCAGCAGCTACGGGACTAGCGGGGAGGACACCGGGGAGCTGTTTTTT. Translating gives CASSYGTSGEDTGELFF. The complete variable domain, with remaining parts taken from reference TRBV7-9 and TRBJ2-2, reads DTGVSQNPRHKITKRGQNVTFRCDPISEHNRLYWYRQTLGQGPEFLTYFQNEAQLEKSRLLSDRFSAERPKGSFSTLEIQRTEQGDSAMYLCASSYGTSGEDTGELFFGEGSRLTVL.

The chain links TRBV9 to TRBJ1-2; D is unclear. The CDR3 length is 13 residues. Trimming stripped 2 bases from V and 1 base from J, with 6 bases between. Per the germline V gene, CDR1 is SGDLS and CDR2 is YYNGEE. CDR3 loop: CASSVADNYGYTF. The CDR3 DNA follows: TGTGCCAGCAGCGTGGCAGATAACTATGGCTACACCTTC.

This clonotype was observed a handful of times. The conserved final phenylalanine or tryptophan is absent from the CDR3, which likely points to a read error. The DNA is left out, because the CDR3 cannot be placed on it with certainty; the CDR3 is given as TCRdb lists it. The chain is built from TRBV12-3 or TRBV12-4 and TRBJ1-2. The CDR3 has 8 residues if both end residues are counted. The CDR3 here is CASSSLPS.